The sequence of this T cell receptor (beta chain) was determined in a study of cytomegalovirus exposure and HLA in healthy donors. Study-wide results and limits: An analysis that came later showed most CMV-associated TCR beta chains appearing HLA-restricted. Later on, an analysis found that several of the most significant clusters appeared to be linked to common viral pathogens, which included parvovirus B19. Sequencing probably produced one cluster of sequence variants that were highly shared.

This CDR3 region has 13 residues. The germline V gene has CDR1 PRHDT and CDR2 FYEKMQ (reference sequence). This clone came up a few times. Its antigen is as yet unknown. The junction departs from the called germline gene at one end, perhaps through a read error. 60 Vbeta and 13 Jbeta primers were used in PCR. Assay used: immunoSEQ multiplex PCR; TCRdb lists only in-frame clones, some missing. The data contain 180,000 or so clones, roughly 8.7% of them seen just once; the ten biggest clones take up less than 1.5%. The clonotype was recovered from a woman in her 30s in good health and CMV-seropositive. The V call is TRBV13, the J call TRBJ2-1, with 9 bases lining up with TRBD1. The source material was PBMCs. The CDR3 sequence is CASSLGTGHEQFF. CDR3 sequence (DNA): TGTGCCAGCAGCCTAGGGACAGGGCATGAGCAGTTCTTC.